The clone carrying this TCR beta chain has more than one count but fewer than ten. Profiled with immunoSEQ multiplex PCR; TCRdb holds only in-frame clones, not every one. The data show some 96,000 clones, 75% to 90% seen once. This CDR3 is built from 13 residues. The J segment lost 7 bases and the V segment lost 2 bases, leaving 5 bases of the junction unmatched. CDR1 is GTSNPN and CDR2 is SVGIG in the germline V gene (reference sequence). This entry comes from a study of blood T cell repertoires in COVID-19. Across the study: There were acute and convalescent COVID-19 samples, and they came from the United States, Italy and Spain. T cells, B-cell-depleted T cells, or PBMCs supplied cDNA or gDNA.

The chain employs TRBV30 and TRBJ2-1, with TRBD1 matching 7 bases. The source is a man older than 75 with acute or convalescent COVID-19. The sample comprised peripheral blood. DNA for the CDR3: TGTGCCTGGAGTCTAGGGGGCGGGAATGAGCAGTTCTTC. Residues: CAWSLGGGNEQFF.